The 10 T cell receptor beta chains below come from one sample, sequenced in a study of T-cell memory formation after mild COVID-19. MiXCR, applied by TCRdb to the 5' RACE reads, yields one record per CDR3 protein. The table shows almost 550,000 distinct CDR3 sequences, with around 21% occurring only once. The specimen sequenced was PBMCs or a T cell subset sorted from them (not recorded which). The receptor source for this set is an adult woman who had mild COVID-19 (a few samples of this study predate the infection). Cell type and time point are not known.

The table lists this clonotype with a few counts. The chain employs TRBV24-1 and TRBJ2-1, with D perhaps TRBD1 (5 bases). Trimming removed 4 bases from V and 10 bases from J, with 19 bases in between. Germline-derived CDR1 and CDR2 are KGHDR and SFDVKD. CDR3 length: 15 amino acids. In DNA, the CDR3 is TGTGCCACCAGTGACCGCGAGAAGGGGAATCACGAGCAGTTCTTC. Its translation is CATSDREKGNHEQFF.

This clonotype was counted between two and nine times. This chain links TRBV12-3 or TRBV12-4 with TRBJ2-5; D is perhaps TRBD2 (6 bases). Trimming stripped 5 bases from V and 1 base from J, with 14 bases between. The length of the CDR3 is 15 residues. CDR3 sequence (DNA): TGTGCCAGCAGTCCTGGGAGAGCGGGCCAAGAGACCCAGTACTTC. Encoded protein: CASSPGRAGQETQYF.

The chain couples TRBV25-1 to TRBJ2-7, with 7 nucleotides matching TRBD1. CDR1 is MGHDK and CDR2 is SYGVNS in the germline V gene. The CDR3 covers 12 residues. V lost 8 bases and J lost 2; bases outside the gene matches: 3. The CDR3 DNA reads as TGTGCCAGCCGGGACAGTACCTACGAGCAGTACTTC. Encoded protein: CASRDSTYEQYF.

The V and J genes are TRBV4-1 and TRBJ2-3; TRBD2 matches 12 bases. After removal of 2 bases from V and 6 bases from J, the junction contained 6 bases not matched to a gene. The CDR3 is 16 amino acids. CDR1 MGHRA and CDR2 YSYEKL come from the germline V gene. The CDR3 here is CASSQRTGLAGDTQYF. CDR3 DNA: TGCGCCAGCAGCCAAAGGACCGGACTAGCGGGGGATACGCAGTATTTT.

A few counts support this clonotype. J is TRBJ2-2 and V is TRBV5-1, with 11 positions matching TRBD2. Germline CDR1 and CDR2: SGHRS and YFSETQ. This CDR3 spans 15 amino acids. Trimming at V came to 0 bases and at J to 7 bases, leaving 2 bases not matched to a gene. The CDR3 reads CASSLVGTSGGELFF. CDR3 nucleotide sequence: TGCGCCAGCAGCTTGGTGGGGACTAGCGGCGGGGAGCTGTTTTTT.

This clonotype was counted only a few times. CDR3 protein: CASSLTAFF. The CDR3, as DNA: TGTGCCAGCAGCTTAACAGCTTTCTTT. The V gene is TRBV7-9, the J gene TRBJ1-1; D is uncertain. V lost 2 bases and J lost 10, with 2 bases in between. The V gene's germline CDR1 is SEHNR and CDR2 FQNEAQ (reference sequence). The CDR3 has 9 amino acids. Based on the CDR3 plus reference TRBV7-9 and TRBJ1-1, the full variable domain is DTGVSQNPRHKITKRGQNVTFRCDPISEHNRLYWYRQTLGQGPEFLTYFQNEAQLEKSRLLSDRFSAERPKGSFSTLEIQRTEQGDSAMYLCASSLTAFFGQGTRLTVV.

This clonotype was counted once. In DNA form, the CDR3 reads TGTGCCCGCGCAGCGTGCGAGCAGTACTTC. Translation: CARAACEQYF. The J gene is TRBJ2-7, the V gene TRBV21-1. TRBV21-1 counts as a pseudogene. CDR3 size: 10 residues.

A few counts support this clonotype. The V and J genes are TRBV6-6 and TRBJ2-2; D is perhaps TRBD2 (6 bases). The CDR3 totals 15 residues. Between the trimmed V and J ends, which lost 3 bases and 6 bases, there was a span of 14 bases. CDR1 is MNHNY, CDR2 SVGAGI, per germline (reference sequence). The CDR3 coding sequence is TGTGCCAGCAGTTATGAGGCGGGATTGGCCGGGGAGCTGTTTTTT. Its translation: CASSYEAGLAGELFF.

This clonotype was recorded a few times. The chain combines TRBV5-1 with TRBJ2-7; no reliable D call. Trimming took 0 bases from V and 2 from J, leaving 9 bases between them. This CDR3 has 14 amino acids. In germline, CDR1 is SGHRS, CDR2 YFSETQ. CDR3 sequence: CASSLVSDAYEQYF. Written as DNA, the CDR3 is TGCGCCAGCAGCTTGGTTTCCGATGCCTACGAGCAGTACTTC.

This clonotype has a handful of counts. The V call is TRBV4-1, the J call TRBJ2-5, with D possibly TRBD1 on 6 matching bases. This CDR3 region has 15 residues. Germline V lookup: CDR1 MGHRA, CDR2 YSYEKL. The germline V and J ends were trimmed by 0 bases and 6 bases, with 14 bases remaining between them. CDR3 amino acids: CASSQDQAGVQTQYF. CDR3 DNA: TGCGCCAGCAGCCAAGATCAGGCAGGGGTTCAGACCCAGTACTTC.